This T cell receptor (beta chain) was identified during a study of blood T cell repertoires in COVID-19. V was cut by 4 bases and J by 1 base, with 13 bases left in between. Germline CDR1 and CDR2: MNHNS and SASEGT. The CDR3 runs to 16 residues. The table came from immunoSEQ multiplex PCR; TCRdb's copy has only in-frame clones and leaves some out. The sample consists of 100,000 to 150,000 clones, about 90% of them appearing once. This chain connects TRBV6-1 to TRBJ1-4; D gene ambiguous. The receptor comes from a woman aged 60 to 75 with acute or convalescent COVID-19. The material sequenced was peripheral blood. The CDR3 is CASSVRGGGTNEKLFF. CDR3 DNA: TGTGCCAGCAGTGTACGGGGAGGTGGAACTAATGAAAAACTGTTTTTT.